The rows below give T cell receptor beta chains drawn from one sample of a study of identical twins. TCRdb re-derived calls from the 5' RACE reads in MiXCR, one entry per CDR3 protein. The data hold 500,000 to 650,000 distinct CDR3 sequences, with around 20% observed a single time. This sample was shared with a second study, whose subject was yellow fever vaccine responses in identical twins.

Sequenced input: CD4+ T cells sorted from blood. The receptors stem from a woman between 18 and 29 years old in good health. CDR3s include the opening cysteine and the closing phenylalanine or tryptophan. The order of the fields is CDR3 length, D gene, J gene, V gene, clone size, CDR3 DNA, CDR3 protein. The D gene is left open where the match is weak. Expanded clones are given a class, and other clones once, few, many or no size at all.

cdr3_length: 15; d_call: NA; j_call: TRBJ2-3; v_call: TRBV28; clone_size: NA; cdr3_nt: TGTGCCAGCAGTTTAGAGTCAGGGGGCACAGATACGCAGTATTTT; cdr3_aa: CASSLESGGTDTQYF
cdr3_length: 13; d_call: NA; j_call: TRBJ2-3; v_call: TRBV20-1; clone_size: NA; cdr3_nt: TGCAGTGCTAGAGATACCCAGGACGATACGCAGTATTTT; cdr3_aa: CSARDTQDDTQYF
cdr3_length: 13; d_call: NA; j_call: TRBJ2-2; v_call: TRBV20-1; clone_size: NA; cdr3_nt: TGCAGTGCTAGGGGTTTTGACACCGGGGAGCTGTTTTTT; cdr3_aa: CSARGFDTGELFF
cdr3_length: 15; d_call: TRBD2; j_call: TRBJ2-5; v_call: TRBV2; clone_size: NA; cdr3_nt: TGTGCCAGCAGCCTTGGCGGGGGGGCCCCAAAGACCCAGTACTTC; cdr3_aa: CASSLGGGAPKTQYF
cdr3_length: 13; d_call: TRBD2; j_call: TRBJ2-4; v_call: TRBV20-1; clone_size: NA; cdr3_nt: TGCAGTGTACCTCGGGGGGGTAAAAACATTCAGTACTTC; cdr3_aa: CSVPRGGKNIQYF
cdr3_length: 14; d_call: NA; j_call: TRBJ2-1; v_call: TRBV24-1; clone_size: NA; cdr3_nt: TGTGCCACCAGTCACCAGGACTTCTACAATGAGCAGTTCTTC; cdr3_aa: CATSHQDFYNEQFF
cdr3_length: 17; d_call: TRBD2; j_call: TRBJ2-1; v_call: TRBV5-1; clone_size: few; cdr3_nt: TGCGCCAGCAGCTATAGCGAGCGGGAGGGTTCCTACAATGAGCAGTTCTTC; cdr3_aa: CASSYSEREGSYNEQFF
cdr3_length: 14; d_call: NA; j_call: TRBJ1-2; v_call: TRBV5-1; clone_size: NA; cdr3_nt: TGCGCCAGCAGCGTGGGGACGCCCGGAGGTGGCTACACCTTC; cdr3_aa: CASSVGTPGGGYTF
cdr3_length: 13; d_call: NA; j_call: TRBJ2-7; v_call: TRBV12-3/TRBV12-4; clone_size: many; cdr3_nt: TGTGCCAGCAGCCCTACTGGAGGGTACGAGCAGTACTTC; cdr3_aa: CASSPTGGYEQYF
cdr3_length: 14; d_call: TRBD1; j_call: TRBJ2-1; v_call: TRBV5-6; clone_size: NA; cdr3_nt: TGTGCCAGCACCCCGGACAGGATCTACAATGAGCAGTTCTTC; cdr3_aa: CASTPDRIYNEQFF
cdr3_length: 14; d_call: NA; j_call: TRBJ2-3; v_call: TRBV3-1; clone_size: few; cdr3_nt: TGTGCCAGCAGCCAAGGGCGAGCGTTAGATACGCAGTATTTT; cdr3_aa: CASSQGRALDTQYF
cdr3_length: 15; d_call: NA; j_call: TRBJ2-2; v_call: TRBV28; clone_size: few; cdr3_nt: TGTGCCAGCAGTTTTGCCGGGGTGAACACCGGGGAGCTGTTTTTT; cdr3_aa: CASSFAGVNTGELFF
cdr3_length: 15; d_call: NA; j_call: TRBJ2-1; v_call: TRBV7-8; clone_size: NA; cdr3_nt: TGTGCCAGCAGCTTACCGAGATTTGAATTGGATGAGCAGTTCTTC; cdr3_aa: CASSLPRFELDEQFF
cdr3_length: 16; d_call: TRBD2; j_call: TRBJ2-1; v_call: TRBV20-1; clone_size: NA; cdr3_nt: TGCAGTGCTAGAGATAGCGGGACTAGCGCCTACAATGAGCAGTTCTTC; cdr3_aa: CSARDSGTSAYNEQFF
cdr3_length: 18; d_call: NA; j_call: TRBJ2-6; v_call: TRBV7-2; clone_size: NA; cdr3_nt: TGTGCCAGCAGCTTAGGGCGTTCTGGGGCACAAGGGGCCAACGTCCTGACTTTC; cdr3_aa: CASSLGRSGAQGANVLTF
cdr3_length: 14; d_call: TRBD2; j_call: TRBJ2-3; v_call: TRBV10-3; clone_size: NA; cdr3_nt: TGTGCCATCAGTGAGTCAGCGGGGTCAGATACGCAGTATTTT; cdr3_aa: CAISESAGSDTQYF
cdr3_length: 13; d_call: NA; j_call: TRBJ2-5; v_call: TRBV28; clone_size: few; cdr3_nt: TGTGCCCTTGGGGAGAGTAGCCAAGAGACCCAGTACTTC; cdr3_aa: CALGESSQETQYF
cdr3_length: 18; d_call: TRBD1; j_call: TRBJ2-7; v_call: TRBV12-3/TRBV12-4; clone_size: NA; cdr3_nt: TGTGCCAGCAGTTCTGGGAGCGGGTGGCGGGACAGGGGGTTCGAGCAGTACTTC; cdr3_aa: CASSSGSGWRDRGFEQYF
cdr3_length: 16; d_call: NA; j_call: TRBJ2-1; v_call: TRBV20-1; clone_size: NA; cdr3_nt: TGCAGTGCTAGAGTCTTAGAAAGAAGCTCCTACAATGAGCAGTTCTTC; cdr3_aa: CSARVLERSSYNEQFF
cdr3_length: 15; d_call: NA; j_call: TRBJ1-3; v_call: TRBV5-1; clone_size: few; cdr3_nt: TGCGCCAGCAGCTCCGGTGGGGGGTCTGGAAACACCATATATTTT; cdr3_aa: CASSSGGGSGNTIYF